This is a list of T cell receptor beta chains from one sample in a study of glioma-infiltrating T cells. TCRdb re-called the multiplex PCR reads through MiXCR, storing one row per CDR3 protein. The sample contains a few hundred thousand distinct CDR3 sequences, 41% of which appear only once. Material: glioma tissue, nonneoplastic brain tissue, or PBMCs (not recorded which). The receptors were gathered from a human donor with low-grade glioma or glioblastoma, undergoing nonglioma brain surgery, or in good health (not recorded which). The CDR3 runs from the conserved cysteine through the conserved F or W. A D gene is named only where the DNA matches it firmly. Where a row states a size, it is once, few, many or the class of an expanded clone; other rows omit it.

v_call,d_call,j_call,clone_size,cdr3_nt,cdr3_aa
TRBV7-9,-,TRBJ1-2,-,TGTGCCAGCAGCGAATTGATCAGCCCTAATGGCTACACCTTC,CASSELISPNGYTF
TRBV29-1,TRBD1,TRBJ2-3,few,TGCAGCTCAACAGGGGGCCGGATCACAGATACGCAGTATTTT,CSSTGGRITDTQYF
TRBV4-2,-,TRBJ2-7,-,TGTGCCAGCAGCCAAGGTGGCGAGCCCCTCTACGAGCAGTACTTC,CASSQGGEPLYEQYF
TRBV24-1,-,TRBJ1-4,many,TGTGCCACCAGTGGACAGAATAATGAAAAACTGTTTTTT,CATSGQNNEKLFF
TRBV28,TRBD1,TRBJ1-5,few,TGTGCCAGCAGTTTGGGGGACAGACCAAATCAGCCCCAGCATTTT,CASSLGDRPNQPQHF
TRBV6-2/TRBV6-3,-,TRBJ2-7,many,TGTGCCAGCACCCTCGGTGACAGGATCTCCTACGAGCAGTACTTC,CASTLGDRISYEQYF
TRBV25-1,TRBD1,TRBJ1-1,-,TGTGCCAGCAGCCAGACAGGGGACCGGCTGAACACTGAAGCTTTCTTT,CASSQTGDRLNTEAFF
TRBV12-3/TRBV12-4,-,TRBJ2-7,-,TGTGCCAGCCGTTTAGCGCTAGGAGGGGAGCAGTACTTC,CASRLALGGEQYF
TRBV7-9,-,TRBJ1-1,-,TGTGCCAGCACCGCACAAGAAGGTGAAGCTTTCTTT,CASTAQEGEAFF
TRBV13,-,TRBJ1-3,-,TGTGCCAGCAGCTTAAGGGCCACACTTGGAAACACCATATATTTT,CASSLRATLGNTIYF
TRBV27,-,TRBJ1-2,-,TGTGCCAGCAGCCAGAACCACAGGGTTGGCTACACCTTC,CASSQNHRVGYTF
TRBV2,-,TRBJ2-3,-,TGTGCCAGCAGTACTCCCGGGACAAGGGGCACAGATACGCAGTATTTT,CASSTPGTRGTDTQYF
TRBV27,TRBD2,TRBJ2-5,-,TGTGCCAGCAGTTTAAGTTCAAGCGGGAGGACCTACAATGAGCAGTACTTC,CASSLSSSGRTYNEQYF
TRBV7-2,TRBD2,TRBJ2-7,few,TGTGCCAGCAGCTTCCAGCGGGAGGGGTACAACGAGCAGTACTTC,CASSFQREGYNEQYF
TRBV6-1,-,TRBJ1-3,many,TGTGCCAGCAGTGGCAGGGAGACTGGAAACACCATATATTTT,CASSGRETGNTIYF
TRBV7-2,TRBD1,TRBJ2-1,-,TGTGCCAGCACCCGGGACAGGGGCTACAATGAGCAGTTCTTC,CASTRDRGYNEQFF
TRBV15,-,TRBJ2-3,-,TGTGCCACTAGCTTGGCAGATACGCAGTATTTT,CATSLADTQYF
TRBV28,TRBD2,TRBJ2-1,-,TGTGCCAGCAGCCCTGGACTAGCGATCCCCTACAATGAGCAGTTCTTC,CASSPGLAIPYNEQFF
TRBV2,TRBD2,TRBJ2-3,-,TGTGCCAGCAGCCCACCGGGACTAGCGGACCTCACAGATACGCAGTATTTT,CASSPPGLADLTDTQYF
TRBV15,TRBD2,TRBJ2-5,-,TGTGCCACCAGCAGATCCACTAGCGGGAGTACCCGCGAGACCCAGTACTTC,CATSRSTSGSTRETQYF
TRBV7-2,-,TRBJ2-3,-,TGTGCCAGCAGCTTAGAGATTAAGAGAACAGATACGCAGTATTTT,CASSLEIKRTDTQYF
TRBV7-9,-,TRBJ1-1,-,TGTGCCGGCAGCTTAGATTCAGCGAACACTGAAGCTTTCTTT,CAGSLDSANTEAFF
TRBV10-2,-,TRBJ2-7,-,TGCGCCAGCAGGAGGGGGGAAGGGACGCAGCAGTACTTC,CASRRGEGTQQYF
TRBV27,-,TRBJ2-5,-,TGTGCCAGCAGTTTATCGTGGCAGGGGAAGGAGGAGACCCAGTACTTC,CASSLSWQGKEETQYF
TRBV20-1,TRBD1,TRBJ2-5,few,TGCAGTGCTACCGACAGGGTCGGGCAAGAGACCCAGTACTTC,CSATDRVGQETQYF
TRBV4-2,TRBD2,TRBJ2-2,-,TGTGCCAGCAGCCGTTTAGCGGGAGACAACACCGGGGAGCTGCTTTTT,CASSRLAGDNTGELLF
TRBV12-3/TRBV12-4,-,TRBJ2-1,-,TGTGCCAGCGGGCCCCCCAGGGGCTCATACAATGAGCAGTTCTTC,CASGPPRGSYNEQFF
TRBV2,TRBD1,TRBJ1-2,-,TGTGCCAGCAGTGGGACAGGGGGATTTGAGGGCTACACCTTC,CASSGTGGFEGYTF
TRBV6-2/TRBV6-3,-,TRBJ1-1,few,TGTGCCAGCAGTTACTCGATATTGCGTTCCAGGCACACTGAAGCTTTCTTT,CASSYSILRSRHTEAFF
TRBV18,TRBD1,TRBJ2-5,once,TGTGCCAGCTCACCCACCCGGGACAGTCAAGAGACCCAGTACTTC,CASSPTRDSQETQYF
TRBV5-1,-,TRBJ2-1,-,TGCGCCAGCAGCTGGACCGGGACGGACGCCTACAATGAGCAGTTCTTC,CASSWTGTDAYNEQFF
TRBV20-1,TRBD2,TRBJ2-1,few,TGCAGTGCTTCTCCGGGACTAGCCTTCAATGAGCAGTTCTTC,CSASPGLAFNEQFF